Below, 27 T cell receptor beta chains from the same sample are listed, as sequenced in a study of T cell repertoires in cytomegalovirus infection. Their antigens are not known. TCRdb ran MiXCR on the reads and lists one entry per CDR3 protein. The table shows around 900,000 distinct CDR3 sequences, with about a third occurring only once. The sequencing used cultured CD8+ T cells from PBMCs, collected from culture after CMV antigen stimulation. The receptors come from a human donor in good health (CMV status not recorded). Some clones in this sample may be carry-over from other donors' samples.

This clonotype was detected only once. The chain is built from TRBV7-6 and TRBJ2-7, with a weak D call TRBD1 (6 bases). The CDR3 is 13 residues long. The V gene lost 4 bases and the J gene lost 3 bases, with 10 bases spanning the gap. Germline CDR1 SGHVS, CDR2 FNYEAQ. The CDR3 nucleotides read TGTGCCAGCAGCTCGGACAGCCTCTACGAGCAGTACTTC. This codes for CASSSDSLYEQYF.

The V call is TRBV14, the J call TRBJ2-3, with D maybe TRBD2 (5 bases). Germline assignment: CDR1 SGHDN and CDR2 FVKESK. Trimming stripped 1 base from V and 8 bases from J, with 7 bases between. The CDR3 length is 12 residues. CDR3 in amino acids: CASSQGERTQYF. The DNA of the CDR3 is TGTGCCAGCAGCCAAGGGGAGCGTACGCAGTATTTT.

The table lists this clonotype with a few counts. This rearrangement joins TRBV2 to TRBJ2-4; D remains unclear. This CDR3 has 16 amino acids. V gave up 3 bases and J gave up 0 bases, with 12 bases separating them. The germline CDR1 and CDR2 sequences are SNHLY and FYNNEI. The CDR3 sequence is CASSDSPWGAKNIQYF. As DNA, the CDR3 is TGTGCCAGCAGTGACTCCCCCTGGGGAGCCAAAAACATTCAGTACTTC.

This chain joins TRBV6-1 and TRBJ1-5; D may be TRBD1 (5 bases). Germline CDR1 MNHNS, CDR2 SASEGT. The CDR3 is made up of 13 amino acids. V was shortened by 6 bases and J by 7 bases, with 13 bases between the two germline ends. CDR3 sequence reads: CASSPRVAQPQHF. In DNA form, the CDR3 reads TGTGCCAGCAGCCCCAGGGTTGCGCAGCCCCAGCATTTT.

This clonotype was counted between two and nine times. V is TRBV20-1 and J is TRBJ2-7; D is unclear. Trimming left V 8 bases short and J 4 bases short, with 12 bases between. This CDR3 comprises 11 residues. The germline V gene has CDR1 DFQATT and CDR2 SNEGSKA (reference sequence). The CDR3 region has the DNA TGCAGTTCAGAAGTCGGGTACGAGCAGTACTTC. Its protein product is CSSEVGYEQYF.

The genes are TRBV12-3 or TRBV12-4 and TRBJ1-5, with D perhaps TRBD1 (5 bases). V gave up 3 bases and J gave up 9 bases, with 12 bases separating them. The CDR3 consists of 13 residues. The CDR3 is CASSFMRTWPQHF. CDR3 DNA sequence: TGTGCCAGCAGTTTTATGAGGACATGGCCCCAGCATTTT.

The chain recombines TRBV27 with TRBJ2-1; 10 bases line up with TRBD1. Germline CDR1 MNHEY, CDR2 SMNVEV (reference sequence). The V segment lost 3 bases and the J segment 7 bases; nucleotides outside the gene matches: 6. This CDR3 has 15 amino acids. The CDR3 here is CASSFKTGGFNEQFF. CDR3 DNA sequence: TGTGCCAGCAGTTTTAAGACAGGGGGCTTTAATGAGCAGTTCTTC.

The chain links TRBV6-5 to TRBJ2-7; TRBD1 agrees at 10 bases. The CDR3 totals 14 residues. The V gene's germline CDR1 is MNHEY and CDR2 SVGAGI. J gave up 2 bases and V 4 bases, and 2 bases lay outside the gene matches. The CDR3 sequence: CASSSTGGPYEQYV. The CDR3 DNA is TGTGCCAGCAGTTCGACAGGGGGCCCCTACGAGCAGTACGTC.

V usage is TRBV5-4 and J usage is TRBJ2-1; no firm D call. Germline CDR1 reads SGHNT; CDR2 reads YYREEE (reference sequence). Deletions cut 3 bases from V and 0 bases from J, with 10 bases between. The CDR3 sequence is 15 residues long. CDR3 amino acids: CASSSDVYSYNEQFF. As DNA, the CDR3 is TGTGCCAGCAGCTCGGACGTCTACTCCTACAATGAGCAGTTCTTC.

This clonotype has just a few counts. The chain has TRBV12-5 and TRBJ1-2, with D uncertain. From germline, CDR1 is LGHNT and CDR2 FRNRAP. Between the trimmed V and J ends, which lost 5 bases and 8 bases, there was a span of 9 bases. This CDR3 region has 11 residues. This chain's CDR3 is CASGHQYGYTF. In DNA form, the CDR3 reads TGTGCTAGTGGTCACCAGTACGGCTACACCTTC. Complete variable domain (other parts from reference TRBV12-5 and TRBJ1-2): DARVTQTPRHKVTEMGQEVTMRCQPILGHNTVFWYRQTMMQGLELLAYFRNRAPLDDSGMPKDRFSAEMPDATLATLKIQPSEPRDSAVYFCASGHQYGYTFGSGTRLTVV.

Notes on this clonotype: A clone one base away is much larger, so this may be a read error. This chain joins TRBV6-2 or TRBV6-3 and TRBJ1-1, with a possible D match to TRBD1 (5 bases). The germline V and J ends were trimmed by 10 bases and 11 bases, with 23 bases remaining between them. CDR3 size: 13 residues. Germline CDR1 is MNHEY and CDR2 is SVGEGT. CDR3 sequence: CANTPLFGEGAFF. Written as DNA, the CDR3 is TGTGCCAACACCCCCCTATTCGGGGAGGGGGCTTTCTTT.

This clonotype was seen a handful of times. The chain uses TRBV7-9 and TRBJ2-5; 7 bases map to TRBD2. Germline trimming cut 5 bases from V and 2 bases from J; bases unmatched to any gene: 11. This CDR3 spans 16 amino acids. CDR1 is SEHNR, CDR2 FQNEAQ, per germline (reference sequence). As DNA, the CDR3 is TGTGCCAGCAGCCCGCCAGGGCGGGGGTTTCAAGAGACCCAGTACTTC. It is translated as CASSPPGRGFQETQYF.

The chain joins TRBV7-2 to TRBJ2-3, with 8 bases lining up with TRBD2. V was pared by 5 bases and J by 8 bases, with 12 bases of the junction left unmatched. Germline V gene sequence: CDR1 SGHTA, CDR2 FQGNSA. This CDR3 spans 15 amino acids. The CDR3 protein is CASSPLGSGGLTQYF. The DNA for the CDR3 is TGTGCCAGCAGCCCTCTAGGGAGCGGGGGTCTTACGCAGTATTTT.

A remark on this clonotype: One junction end does not reproduce the germline sequence, and a read error may be involved. The chain joins TRBV7-2 to TRBJ1-5; D not certain. Germline V lookup: CDR1 SGHTA, CDR2 FQGNSA. This CDR3 is built from 15 residues. Here the CDR3 reads CANSSGSSSNQPQHF. The CDR3 DNA reads as TGTGCCAACAGCTCGGGGAGCAGTAGCAATCAGCCCCAGCATTTT.

V and J are TRBV7-6 and TRBJ2-2; 7 bases line up with TRBD1. Losses at the gene ends were 1 base for V and 3 bases for J; bases not matched to a gene: 5. CDR3 length: 16 amino acids. Per germline, CDR1 SGHVS and CDR2 FNYEAQ. The CDR3 DNA reads TGTGCCAGCAGCTTAGTAGGGGACAGATACACCGGGGAGCTGTTTTTT. Translating it yields CASSLVGDRYTGELFF. Drawing the rest from reference TRBV7-6 and TRBJ2-2, the complete variable domain is GAGVSQSPRYKVTKRGQDVALRCDPISGHVSLYWYRQALGQGPEFLTYFNYEAQQDKSGLPNDRFSAERPEGSISTLTIQRTEQRDSAMYRCASSLVGDRYTGELFFGEGSRLTVL.

The chain couples TRBV7-6 to TRBJ1-2; D gene unclear. Per the germline V gene, CDR1 is SGHVS and CDR2 is FNYEAQ. Trimming removed 4 bases at V and 2 bases at J, with 11 bases between. This CDR3 is built from 14 residues. The DNA of the CDR3 is TGTGCCAGCAGCTCCATACCGGCGAACTATGGCTACACCTTC. It specifies CASSSIPANYGYTF.

The chain carries TRBV6-1 and TRBJ2-1; 7 bases align to TRBD1. Trimming cost V 1 base and J 4 bases; bases outside gene matches: 7. The CDR3 is made up of 16 amino acids. Germline assignment: CDR1 MNHNS and CDR2 SASEGT. CDR3 residues: CASSEETRGSYNEQFF. CDR3 nucleotides: TGTGCCAGCAGTGAAGAAACCAGGGGGTCGTACAATGAGCAGTTCTTC.

The chain carries TRBV7-1 and TRBJ2-7; D could derive from TRBD1 or TRBD2 (5 bases each). TRBV7-1 is an ORF; its function is uncertain. The CDR3 has 9 residues. Deletions cut 7 bases from V and 9 bases from J, with 7 bases between. In DNA form, the CDR3 reads TGTGCCAGCAAGAGGGGGCAGTACGTC. As protein: CASKRGQYV.

CDR3 nucleotides: TGCGCCAGCAGCGCCGAGACAGGGCTCCGGACTGAAGCTTTCTTT. This sequence encodes CASSAETGLRTEAFF. The chain links TRBV5-1 to TRBJ1-1; 7 bases are shared with TRBD1. This CDR3 region has 15 residues. Trimming removed 4 bases from V and 5 bases from J; junction bases left unmatched: 11. Germline V gene lookup returns CDR1 SGHRS and CDR2 YFSETQ.

This clonotype was counted between two and nine times. The rearrangement links TRBV5-8 to TRBJ2-3, with D maybe TRBD2 (5 bases). The CDR3 spans 15 residues. Trimming took off 7 bases at V and 6 bases at J, with 21 bases between the two ends. CDR1 and CDR2 (germline): SGHTS, YDEGEE. DNA for the CDR3: TGTGCCAGCCAACTCGGAACCCGGCCGGGGGATACGCAGTATTTT. This codes for CASQLGTRPGDTQYF.

This clonotype showed up many times. The junction does not match germline at one end; this may be a read error. The chain uses TRBV7-7 and TRBJ2-2; 9 nucleotides agree with TRBD1. Germline CDR1 reads SSHAT; CDR2 reads FNYEAQ (reference sequence). This CDR3 has 15 residues. CDR3 nucleotide sequence: TGTGCTAGCAGCTGGGGACAGGGAAGCACCGGGGAGCTGTTTTTT. It codes for CASSWGQGSTGELFF.

This clonotype has a handful of counts. The gene calls are TRBV7-8 and TRBJ2-7, with 9 bases identical to TRBD2. The length of the CDR3 is 18 residues. From germline, CDR1 is SGHVS and CDR2 FQNEAQ. The ends lost 0 bases at V and 0 bases at J; junction bases unmatched: 9. The CDR3 nucleotides read TGTGCCAGCAGCTTAGCGAGTAGCGGGGGTCTCAGCTCCTACGAGCAGTACGTC. Translating gives CASSLASSGGLSSYEQYV.

The chain couples TRBV7-6 to TRBJ2-1, with 11 bases aligning to TRBD2. This CDR3 contains 16 residues. V shed 0 bases, J shed 4 bases, and the junction held 2 bases outside the gene matches. Germline V lookup: CDR1 SGHVS, CDR2 FNYEAQ. CDR3 DNA sequence: TGTGCCAGCAGCTTAGCAATAGCGGGGGGGTACAATGAGCAGTTCTTC. Protein product: CASSLAIAGGYNEQFF. Full variable domain (outside the CDR3, taken from reference TRBV7-6 and TRBJ2-1): GAGVSQSPRYKVTKRGQDVALRCDPISGHVSLYWYRQALGQGPEFLTYFNYEAQQDKSGLPNDRFSAERPEGSISTLTIQRTEQRDSAMYRCASSLAIAGGYNEQFFGPGTRLTVL.

This clonotype came up a few times. The chain uses TRBV7-9 and TRBJ2-2, with 10 bases matching TRBD1. J gave up 4 bases and V 4 bases, and 6 bases lay outside the gene matches. This CDR3 comprises 16 residues. The germline CDR1 and CDR2 sequences are SEHNR and FQNEAQ (reference sequence). The CDR3 spells CASSSRTGGITGELFF. The CDR3 DNA follows: TGTGCCAGCAGCTCGCGGACAGGGGGAATCACCGGGGAGCTGTTTTTT.

This clonotype appeared once. V usage is TRBV29-1 and J usage is TRBJ1-2, with 8 bases aligning to TRBD1. The V gene end was trimmed by 6 bases and the J gene end by 4 bases; junction bases not matched to a gene: 10. Germline loops: CDR1 SQVTM, CDR2 ANQGSEA. The CDR3 contains 14 residues. The CDR3 bases are TGCAGCGTGTACAGGACAGGGAAGGGCTATGGCTACACCTTC. Protein: CSVYRTGKGYGYTF.

With respect to this clonotype: The germline gene is not matched at one end of the junction; a read error may be the cause. The rearrangement joins TRBV7-9 to TRBJ1-1; TRBD1 agrees at 7 bases. CDR1 is SEHNR and CDR2 is FQNEAQ in the germline V gene (reference sequence). The CDR3 runs to 12 residues. The chain's CDR3 is CVSSMDRLEAFF. The CDR3 bases are TGTGTCAGCAGCATGGACAGGCTTGAAGCTTTCTTT.

Details on this clonotype: A junction boundary mismatches the germline segment, possibly from a read error. This chain connects TRBV28 to TRBJ1-1; no clear D gene. The CDR3 covers 14 residues. Germline values: CDR1 MDHEN, CDR2 SYDVKM. Here the CDR3 DNA reads TGTGCCAGCACCGCCTGGGCCATGAACACTGAAGTTTTCTTT. Protein: CASTAWAMNTEVFF.